This T cell receptor (beta chain) stems from a study of blood T cell repertoires in COVID-19. This CDR3 has 16 residues. Trimming removed 4 bases from V and 0 bases from J, with 10 bases in between. The germline V gene has CDR1 LGHNA and CDR2 YSLEER. Enrolled during active infection, Seattle patients were then followed longitudinally. Here immunoSEQ multiplex PCR was the method, and the copy in TCRdb shows in-frame clones only, minus some. The sample contains more than 350,000 clones, around 90% of which appear only once. This rearrangement joins TRBV4-3 to TRBJ2-6; D may be TRBD2 (6 bases). The source of this sequence is a woman aged 25 to 39 with COVID-19, enrolled during active disease. The sample comprised peripheral blood. The CDR3 sequence is CASSLGLPSGANVLTF. In DNA, the CDR3 is TGCGCCAGCAGCCTGGGACTTCCCTCTGGGGCCAACGTCCTGACTTTC.